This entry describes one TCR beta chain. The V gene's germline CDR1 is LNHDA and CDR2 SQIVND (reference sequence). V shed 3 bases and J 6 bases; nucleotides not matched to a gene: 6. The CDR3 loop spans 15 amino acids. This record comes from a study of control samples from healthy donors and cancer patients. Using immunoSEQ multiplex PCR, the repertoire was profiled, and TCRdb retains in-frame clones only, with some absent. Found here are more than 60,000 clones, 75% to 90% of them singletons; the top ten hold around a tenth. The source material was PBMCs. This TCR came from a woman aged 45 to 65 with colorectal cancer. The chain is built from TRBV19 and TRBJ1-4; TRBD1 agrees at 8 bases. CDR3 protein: CASSIGTGNYEKLFF. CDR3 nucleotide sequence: TGTGCCAGTAGTATTGGGACAGGAAATTATGAAAAACTGTTTTTT. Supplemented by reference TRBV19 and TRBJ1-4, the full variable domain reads DGGITQSPKYLFRKEGQNVTLSCEQNLNHDAMYWYRQDPGQGLRLIYYSQIVNDFQKGDIAEGYSVSREKKESFPLTVTSAQKNPTAFYLCASSIGTGNYEKLFFGSGTQLSVL.